A selection of T cell receptor beta chains follows, all from one sample in a study of CD8 T cells in Susac syndrome. TCRdb re-derived calls from the immunoSEQ multiplex PCR reads in MiXCR, one entry per CDR3 protein. This table has some 250,000 distinct CDR3 sequences, almost 97% appearing once. Sequencing was performed on CD4+ T cells from PBMCs. The receptors come from a human donor with Susac syndrome. The conserved cysteine and the conserved F or W are not part of the CDR3 here.

v_gene	j_gene	CDR3aa
TRBV7-8	TRBJ2-5	ASSPGDSYRGETQY
TRBV7-2	TRBJ2-7	ASSLVTSGRAYEQY
TRBV9	TRBJ2-5	ASSPRHSMGPTETQY
TRBV20-1	TRBJ1-5	SARRGGAKDQPQH
TRBV4-2	TRBJ1-5	ASSQERTAGPQH
TRBV27	TRBJ2-3	ASSFRYSGRLTDTQY
TRBV24-1	TRBJ2-3	ATSDPRTSGTQY
TRBV7-8	TRBJ2-7	ASSRRGVKEQY
TRBV18	TRBJ1-1	ASSPGTWTTCTEAF
TRBV11-3	TRBJ2-5	ASSPHGVVETQY
TRBV6-5	TRBJ2-5	ATRGLGETQY
TRBV29-1	TRBJ2-3	SATGVTDTQY
TRBV4-1	TRBJ1-5	ASSQLYSNQPQH
TRBV5-1	TRBJ2-1	ASSLDASGVYNEQF
TRBV29-1	TRBJ2-5	SVEQQGGETQY
TRBV20-1	TRBJ2-1	SASPSGYNEQF
TRBV23-1	TRBJ2-1	ASSPYRDRVHEQF
TRBV29-1	TRBJ2-2	SVIEVAGIGTGELF
TRBV20-1	TRBJ2-5	SASGWRVQETQY
TRBV20-1	TRBJ2-7	SAKPSSNYEQY
TRBV20-1	TRBJ2-3	SAPSGRAGHTQY
TRBV28	TRBJ2-7	ASSFGTYEQY
TRBV29-1	TRBJ2-3	STKREGRGTDTQY
TRBV5-1	TRBJ2-3	ASSLEVAKSTDTQY
TRBV9	TRBJ2-7	ASSVGREDEQY
TRBV12-3/TRBV12-4	TRBJ2-1	ASRTGDRQF
TRBV20-1	TRBJ2-2	SAGSGEFTGELF
TRBV4-1	TRBJ2-3	ASSYTPGETDTQY
TRBV3-1	TRBJ2-5	ASTLEGETQY
TRBV5-4	TRBJ1-4	ASSLHIQAEEKLF
TRBV5-1	TRBJ2-7	ASSLGPGEPSYEQY
TRBV29-1	TRBJ2-7	SVRVGNYEQY
TRBV29-1	TRBJ2-2	SVGLRQGVNPGELF
TRBV6-5	TRBJ1-1	ASTRDRETEAF
TRBV18	TRBJ1-5	ASSPGVEQPQH
TRBV9	TRBJ2-7	ASSVDPRSYEQY
TRBV18	TRBJ1-1	ASSPRGGSPEAF
TRBV11-1	TRBJ2-6	ASSFGFTGANVLT
TRBV18	TRBJ2-3	ASSPSGDSITDTQY
TRBV27	TRBJ1-1	ASSMSRRSTEAF
TRBV5-1	TRBJ2-1	ASSYTSGRAEF
TRBV5-1	TRBJ1-1	ASRTGPQAEAF
TRBV6-5	TRBJ2-6	ASSLLTGSGANVLT
TRBV29-1	TRBJ1-4	SVPKHRTGDEKLF
TRBV18	TRBJ2-1	ASSPAGGSYNEQF
TRBV7-9	TRBJ2-7	ASSPPSGSSYEQY
TRBV20-1	TRBJ2-2	SAELAGDTGELF